The rows below give T cell receptor beta chains drawn from one sample of a study of cytomegalovirus exposure and HLA in healthy donors. The assay was immunoSEQ multiplex PCR, and TCRdb's table has in-frame clones only and misses some. The profile shows approximately 160,000 clones, roughly four fifths of them singletons. Material: PBMCs. The receptors were sampled from a man aged 30 to 39 in good health and CMV-seropositive. CDR3s include the opening cysteine and the closing phenylalanine or tryptophan. The order of the fields is D gene, J gene, V gene, clone size, CDR3 protein, CDR3 DNA. A D gene is named only where the DNA matches it firmly. Size tells how often a clone was seen (once, few, many) or the class of an expanded clone, and some rows leave it out.

D gene: TRBD1
J gene: TRBJ1-6
V gene: TRBV4-3
clone size: NA
CDR3 protein: CASRNRGNNSPLHF
CDR3 DNA: TGCGCCAGCAGGAACAGGGGAAATAATTCACCCCTCCACTTT

D gene: NA
J gene: TRBJ1-5
V gene: TRBV7-9
clone size: NA
CDR3 protein: CASSLWDFNQPQHF
CDR3 DNA: TGTGCCAGCAGCTTATGGGACTTTAATCAGCCCCAGCATTTT

D gene: TRBD1
J gene: TRBJ1-2
V gene: TRBV7-8
clone size: NA
CDR3 protein: CASSSQGGGSNYGYTF
CDR3 DNA: TGTGCCAGCAGCTCGCAGGGGGGCGGTTCTAACTATGGCTACACCTTC

D gene: TRBD2
J gene: TRBJ2-3
V gene: TRBV27
clone size: NA
CDR3 protein: CASRPGTSGRSTDTQYF
CDR3 DNA: TGTGCCAGCAGGCCAGGGACTAGCGGGAGGAGCACAGATACGCAGTATTTT

D gene: NA
J gene: TRBJ1-3
V gene: TRBV4-1
clone size: many
CDR3 protein: CASSQNIMIPSRTSSGNTIYF
CDR3 DNA: TGCGCCAGCAGCCAAAACATTATGATACCTAGCCGCACCTCCTCTGGAAACACCATATATTTT

D gene: NA
J gene: TRBJ2-5
V gene: TRBV19
clone size: NA
CDR3 protein: CASSQGTRETQYF
CDR3 DNA: TGTGCCAGTAGCCAGGGTACTCGGGAGACCCAGTACTTC

D gene: TRBD1
J gene: TRBJ2-1
V gene: TRBV11-2
clone size: NA
CDR3 protein: CASSSGQDSYNEQFF
CDR3 DNA: TGTGCCAGCAGCTCGGGACAGGACTCCTACAATGAGCAGTTCTTC

D gene: NA
J gene: TRBJ2-5
V gene: TRBV12-5
clone size: NA
CDR3 protein: CASGLQGGETQYF
CDR3 DNA: TGTGCTAGTGGTTTGCAGGGAGGAGAGACCCAGTACTTC

D gene: NA
J gene: TRBJ1-6
V gene: TRBV9
clone size: once
CDR3 protein: CASSPLRSNSPLHF
CDR3 DNA: TGTGCCAGCAGCCCCCTTCGTTCTAATTCACCCCTCCACTTT

D gene: TRBD1
J gene: TRBJ1-2
V gene: TRBV5-6
clone size: NA
CDR3 protein: CASSLPGQGLVYGYTF
CDR3 DNA: TGTGCCAGCAGCTTACCGGGACAGGGGTTAGTCTATGGCTACACCTTC

D gene: TRBD1
J gene: TRBJ2-7
V gene: TRBV18
clone size: NA
CDR3 protein: CASSPTTGDYYEQYF
CDR3 DNA: TGTGCCAGCTCACCTACGACAGGGGATTACTACGAGCAGTACTTC

D gene: NA
J gene: TRBJ2-1
V gene: TRBV19
clone size: NA
CDR3 protein: CASKSRANEQFF
CDR3 DNA: TGTGCCAGTAAGAGCAGGGCCAATGAGCAGTTCTTC

D gene: TRBD2
J gene: TRBJ2-1
V gene: TRBV9
clone size: NA
CDR3 protein: CASSVLAGGPRPYNEQFF
CDR3 DNA: TGTGCCAGCAGCGTCTTAGCGGGAGGCCCACGACCTTACAATGAGCAGTTCTTC

D gene: TRBD1
J gene: TRBJ2-2
V gene: TRBV19
clone size: NA
CDR3 protein: CASLPGRGRVTGELFF
CDR3 DNA: TGTGCCAGCCTTCCGGGTAGGGGGCGGGTGACCGGGGAGCTGTTTTTT

D gene: NA
J gene: TRBJ2-3
V gene: TRBV6-1
clone size: NA
CDR3 protein: CASLGGRVADTQYF
CDR3 DNA: TGTGCCAGCCTTGGTGGTCGAGTTGCAGATACGCAGTATTTT

D gene: NA
J gene: TRBJ2-2
V gene: TRBV30
clone size: few
CDR3 protein: CAWRSSVRYTGELFF
CDR3 DNA: TGTGCCTGGAGATCATCAGTTCGATACACCGGGGAGCTGTTTTTT

D gene: TRBD1
J gene: TRBJ2-3
V gene: TRBV6-5
clone size: NA
CDR3 protein: CASSPQDRVADTQYF
CDR3 DNA: TGTGCCAGCAGCCCCCAGGACAGGGTCGCAGATACGCAGTATTTT

D gene: TRBD2
J gene: TRBJ2-5
V gene: TRBV27
clone size: once
CDR3 protein: CASSLGGGGETQYF
CDR3 DNA: TGTGCCAGCAGTTTAGGCGGGGGGGGTGAGACCCAGTACTTC

D gene: NA
J gene: TRBJ1-1
V gene: TRBV6-5
clone size: NA
CDR3 protein: CASGRVSSAEAFF
CDR3 DNA: TGTGCCAGCGGGAGGGTTTCATCTGCTGAAGCTTTCTTT

D gene: NA
J gene: TRBJ2-2
V gene: TRBV5-5
clone size: NA
CDR3 protein: CASSLVEANTGELFF
CDR3 DNA: TGTGCCAGCAGCTTGGTGGAGGCGAACACCGGGGAGCTGTTTTTT

D gene: TRBD1
J gene: TRBJ2-3
V gene: TRBV11-2
clone size: NA
CDR3 protein: CASSFPVGTGGAADTQYF
CDR3 DNA: TGTGCCAGCAGCTTCCCCGTGGGGACAGGGGGCGCCGCAGATACGCAGTATTTT

D gene: TRBD1
J gene: TRBJ2-1
V gene: TRBV2
clone size: NA
CDR3 protein: CASSSRGYSYNEQFF
CDR3 DNA: TGTGCCAGCAGCTCCAGGGGGTATTCCTACAATGAGCAGTTCTTC

D gene: NA
J gene: TRBJ1-3
V gene: TRBV15
clone size: NA
CDR3 protein: CATSRDRGGGNTIYF
CDR3 DNA: TGTGCCACCAGCAGAGATCGCGGGGGGGGAAACACCATATATTTT

D gene: TRBD2
J gene: TRBJ2-7
V gene: TRBV28
clone size: NA
CDR3 protein: CASSSGRAPYEQYF
CDR3 DNA: TGTGCCAGCAGTAGCGGGAGAGCTCCCTACGAGCAGTACTTC

D gene: TRBD2
J gene: TRBJ2-5
V gene: TRBV18
clone size: NA
CDR3 protein: CASSPPVLAGLETQYF
CDR3 DNA: TGTGCCAGCTCACCACCGGTCCTAGCGGGGTTAGAGACCCAGTACTTC

D gene: NA
J gene: TRBJ2-7
V gene: TRBV7-9
clone size: few
CDR3 protein: CASSPPTQYEQYF
CDR3 DNA: TGTGCCAGCAGCCCCCCGACACAATACGAGCAGTACTTC

D gene: NA
J gene: TRBJ1-4
V gene: TRBV7-9
clone size: NA
CDR3 protein: CASSSSGHEKLFF
CDR3 DNA: TGTGCCAGCAGCTCGTCGGGACACGAAAAACTGTTTTTT

D gene: TRBD2
J gene: TRBJ2-1
V gene: TRBV9
clone size: once
CDR3 protein: CASSPGGTLWQFF
CDR3 DNA: TGTGCCAGCAGCCCGGGAGGAACCTTATGGCAGTTCTTC

D gene: NA
J gene: TRBJ2-1
V gene: TRBV25-1
clone size: NA
CDR3 protein: CASSESRLSEQFF
CDR3 DNA: TGTGCCAGCAGTGAATCGAGGTTAAGCGAGCAGTTCTTC

D gene: TRBD1
J gene: TRBJ1-3
V gene: TRBV19
clone size: NA
CDR3 protein: CASTDREAGNTIYF
CDR3 DNA: TGTGCCAGTACCGACAGGGAGGCCGGAAACACCATATATTTT

D gene: NA
J gene: TRBJ2-3
V gene: TRBV7-9
clone size: NA
CDR3 protein: CASRRGLTNVLDTQYF
CDR3 DNA: TGTGCCAGCAGGAGAGGGCTGACCAATGTCTTGGATACGCAGTATTTT

D gene: NA
J gene: TRBJ2-3
V gene: TRBV7-2
clone size: NA
CDR3 protein: CASSLAGVVTDTQYF
CDR3 DNA: TGTGCCAGCAGCTTAGCGGGAGTAGTTACAGATACGCAGTATTTT

D gene: NA
J gene: TRBJ2-7
V gene: TRBV5-1
clone size: NA
CDR3 protein: CASSLESGNSYEQYF
CDR3 DNA: TGCGCCAGCAGCTTGGAGTCGGGGAACTCCTACGAGCAGTACTTC

D gene: TRBD1
J gene: TRBJ2-1
V gene: TRBV2
clone size: NA
CDR3 protein: CASRAGTGEANEQFF
CDR3 DNA: TGTGCCAGCAGAGCCGGGACAGGGGAAGCGAATGAGCAGTTCTTC

D gene: TRBD1
J gene: TRBJ1-5
V gene: TRBV5-6
clone size: NA
CDR3 protein: CASSLGQGGQPQHF
CDR3 DNA: TGTGCCAGCAGCTTGGGACAGGGTGGTCAGCCCCAGCATTTT

D gene: TRBD1
J gene: TRBJ2-1
V gene: TRBV7-2
clone size: NA
CDR3 protein: CASSLAGTGARNEQFF
CDR3 DNA: TGTGCCAGCAGCTTAGCGGGGACAGGGGCGCGCAATGAGCAGTTCTTC

D gene: TRBD2
J gene: TRBJ2-5
V gene: TRBV15
clone size: NA
CDR3 protein: CATSRGQRTSGGQTQYF
CDR3 DNA: TGTGCCACCAGCAGAGGGCAAAGGACTAGCGGGGGCCAGACCCAGTACTTC

D gene: TRBD1
J gene: TRBJ1-3
V gene: TRBV2
clone size: NA
CDR3 protein: CASTPRPGQGDTVGAYF
CDR3 DNA: TGTGCCAGCACTCCCCGTCCCGGACAGGGCGATACGGTGGGCGCGTATTTT

D gene: NA
J gene: TRBJ2-2
V gene: TRBV29-1
clone size: NA
CDR3 protein: CSVGGPTGELFF
CDR3 DNA: TGCAGCGTTGGGGGGCCCACCGGGGAGCTGTTTTTT

D gene: NA
J gene: TRBJ1-2
V gene: TRBV7-8
clone size: NA
CDR3 protein: CASSLALGAYYGYTF
CDR3 DNA: TGTGCCAGCAGCTTAGCGCTAGGGGCTTACTATGGCTACACCTTC

D gene: NA
J gene: TRBJ1-2
V gene: TRBV4-3
clone size: once
CDR3 protein: CASSQVEQSNYGYTF
CDR3 DNA: TGCGCCAGCAGCCAAGTGGAACAGAGTAACTATGGCTACACCTTC

D gene: TRBD1
J gene: TRBJ2-7
V gene: TRBV5-6
clone size: NA
CDR3 protein: CASSLLGTGVYEQYF
CDR3 DNA: TGTGCCAGCAGCTTGCTGGGGACAGGGGTTTACGAGCAGTACTTC

D gene: NA
J gene: TRBJ2-2
V gene: TRBV5-6
clone size: NA
CDR3 protein: CASRAPLATGELFF
CDR3 DNA: TGTGCCAGCAGAGCCCCTCTTGCCACCGGGGAGCTGTTTTTT

D gene: TRBD1
J gene: TRBJ2-6
V gene: TRBV15
clone size: NA
CDR3 protein: CATGDRVGRGANVLTF
CDR3 DNA: TGTGCCACGGGAGACAGGGTAGGAAGGGGGGCCAACGTCCTGACTTTC

D gene: TRBD2
J gene: TRBJ2-3
V gene: TRBV6-1
clone size: few
CDR3 protein: CASSGLAGGTDTQYF
CDR3 DNA: TGTGCCAGCAGTGGACTAGCGGGGGGCACAGATACGCAGTATTTT

D gene: NA
J gene: TRBJ2-7
V gene: TRBV9
clone size: NA
CDR3 protein: CASSPHLLRGEQYF
CDR3 DNA: TGTGCCAGCAGCCCACACCTCCTCCGGGGGGAGCAGTACTTC

D gene: TRBD1
J gene: TRBJ1-1
V gene: TRBV2
clone size: NA
CDR3 protein: CASSKTGGWNTEAFF
CDR3 DNA: TGTGCCAGCAGTAAAACAGGGGGATGGAACACTGAAGCTTTCTTT

D gene: NA
J gene: TRBJ2-7
V gene: TRBV7-2
clone size: once
CDR3 protein: CASSLAMLGGETYEQYF
CDR3 DNA: TGTGCCAGCAGCTTAGCGATGTTAGGCGGGGAGACCTACGAGCAGTACTTC

D gene: NA
J gene: TRBJ2-3
V gene: TRBV5-1
clone size: NA
CDR3 protein: CASSLGQLDTDTQYF
CDR3 DNA: TGCGCCAGCAGCTTGGGGCAGCTAGACACAGATACGCAGTATTTT

D gene: NA
J gene: TRBJ2-5
V gene: TRBV19
clone size: NA
CDR3 protein: CASSILQGRKTQYF
CDR3 DNA: TGTGCCAGTAGTATTCTCCAGGGTCGAAAGACCCAGTACTTC

D gene: NA
J gene: TRBJ2-5
V gene: TRBV30
clone size: NA
CDR3 protein: CAWSGTGTRIETQYF
CDR3 DNA: TGTGCCTGGAGTGGGACCGGGACAAGGATAGAGACCCAGTACTTC

D gene: TRBD1
J gene: TRBJ2-2
V gene: TRBV5-8
clone size: NA
CDR3 protein: CASSLGQGVRGELFF
CDR3 DNA: TGTGCCAGCAGCTTGGGACAGGGGGTTCGCGGGGAGCTGTTTTTT

D gene: TRBD1
J gene: TRBJ2-1
V gene: TRBV28
clone size: NA
CDR3 protein: CASSATGGASNEQFF
CDR3 DNA: TGTGCCAGCAGTGCAACAGGGGGCGCGAGCAATGAGCAGTTCTTC

D gene: NA
J gene: TRBJ1-1
V gene: TRBV11-3
clone size: NA
CDR3 protein: CASSSHMNTEAFF
CDR3 DNA: TGTGCCAGCAGCTCCCACATGAACACTGAAGCTTTCTTT

D gene: NA
J gene: TRBJ2-3
V gene: TRBV12-5
clone size: NA
CDR3 protein: CASGLVGAHTDTQYF
CDR3 DNA: TGTGCTAGTGGTTTGGTAGGGGCCCACACAGATACGCAGTATTTT

D gene: NA
J gene: TRBJ1-4
V gene: TRBV5-1
clone size: once
CDR3 protein: CASSMGQLNEKLFF
CDR3 DNA: TGCGCCAGCAGCATGGGACAACTTAATGAAAAACTGTTTTTT

D gene: NA
J gene: TRBJ2-2
V gene: TRBV7-2
clone size: NA
CDR3 protein: CASSIRASAQGELFF
CDR3 DNA: TGTGCCAGCAGCATCAGAGCTAGCGCTCAGGGGGAGCTGTTTTTT

D gene: NA
J gene: TRBJ2-5
V gene: TRBV5-6
clone size: few
CDR3 protein: CASSLLQGRQETQYF
CDR3 DNA: TGTGCCAGCAGCTTGTTACAGGGTAGGCAAGAGACCCAGTACTTC

D gene: NA
J gene: TRBJ2-1
V gene: TRBV7-2
clone size: NA
CDR3 protein: CASSSLGNEQFF
CDR3 DNA: TGTGCCAGCAGCTCCCTAGGCAATGAGCAGTTCTTC